One sample yielded the 19 T cell receptor beta chains listed below, sequenced in a study of control samples from healthy donors and cancer patients. Clones were read by immunoSEQ multiplex PCR, and TCRdb kept only the in-frame ones, dropping some. The sample records roughly 92,000 clones, approximately 90% being singletons. Sequencing was carried out using blood. These receptors were taken from a woman between 45 and 65 years old in good health.

J is TRBJ2-1 and V is TRBV9; 7 positions agree with TRBD2. CDR3 length: 16 residues. CDR1 SGDLS and CDR2 YYNGEE come from the germline V gene. J was trimmed by 7 bases and V by 3 bases; bases with no gene match: 13. The CDR3 loop reads CASSAGGRGSLNEQFF. In nucleotides, the CDR3 is TGTGCCAGCAGCGCTGGGGGGAGGGGTAGTTTGAATGAGCAGTTCTTC.

The J gene is TRBJ1-2, the V gene TRBV6-2 or TRBV6-3; D unclear. Germline-derived CDR1 and CDR2 are MNHEY and SVGEGT. There are 14 residues in the CDR3. V shed 2 bases and J shed 2 bases, with 9 bases lying between them. In DNA, the CDR3 is TGTGCCAGCAGTTACGTGGCGGGAAACTATGGCTACACCTTC. Amino acids: CASSYVAGNYGYTF.

The rearrangement joins TRBV25-1 to TRBJ2-7; tentatively, D is TRBD2 (6 bases). The CDR3 has 16 amino acids. Germline V gene lookup returns CDR1 MGHDK and CDR2 SYGVNS. V was cut by 1 base and J by 7 bases, with 20 bases left in between. The CDR3 region has the DNA TGTGCCAGCAGTGAATTGGGAGGAGACCGGGAAGAAGAGCAGTACTTC. Residues: CASSELGGDREEEQYF.

The rearrangement uses TRBV7-6 and TRBJ2-5, with 7 bases aligning to TRBD2. Trimming at V came to 1 base and at J to 2 bases, leaving 7 bases not matched to a gene. Germline V gene lookup returns CDR1 SGHVS and CDR2 FNYEAQ. The CDR3 is made up of 16 amino acids. This CDR3 is CASSLEGGSGQETQYF. The DNA of the CDR3 is TGTGCCAGCAGCTTAGAGGGCGGGAGTGGGCAAGAGACCCAGTACTTC.

This chain joins TRBV29-1 and TRBJ1-1, with D possibly matching TRBD1 (5 bases). Between the trimmed V and J ends, which lost 8 bases and 4 bases, there was a span of 11 bases. CDR3 length: 11 amino acids. CDR1 and CDR2 from the germline V gene are SQVTM and ANQGSEA. This chain's CDR3 is CSTLQGTEAFF. DNA for the CDR3: TGCAGCACACTCCAGGGCACTGAAGCTTTCTTT.

The chain is built from TRBV29-1 and TRBJ1-2, with D possibly matching TRBD1 (5 bases). V was clipped by 1 base and J by 4 bases, with 7 bases between them. Per germline, CDR1 SQVTM and CDR2 ANQGSEA. This CDR3 is 12 amino acids long. Here the CDR3 reads CSVEGTPYGYTF. The CDR3 DNA reads as TGCAGCGTTGAAGGGACACCCTATGGCTACACCTTC.

The chain combines TRBV7-2 with TRBJ2-3; D ambiguous. Trimming stripped 5 bases from V and 1 base from J, with 10 bases between. The germline CDR1 and CDR2 sequences are SGHTA and FQGNSA. This CDR3 is built from 14 residues. The CDR3 DNA sequence: TGTGCCAGCAGCAAACTCCAGGGCACAGATACGCAGTATTTT. Its protein product is CASSKLQGTDTQYF. Filled out from reference TRBV7-2 and TRBJ2-3, the complete variable domain reads GAGVSQSPSNKVTEKGKDVELRCDPISGHTALYWYRQSLGQGLEFLIYFQGNSAPDKSGLPSDRFSAERTGGSVSTLTIQRTQQEDSAVYLCASSKLQGTDTQYFGPGTRLTVL.

This clone was found once. The chain couples TRBV7-2 to TRBJ2-1; D not resolved. Trimming removed 4 bases at V and 9 bases at J, with 7 bases between. There are 11 residues in the CDR3. Germline CDR1 and CDR2: SGHTA and FQGNSA. In nucleotides, the CDR3 is TGTGCCAGCAGCTCTTTAGTTGAGCAGTTCTTC. Protein product: CASSSLVEQFF.

This clone was observed a handful of times. The chain links TRBV27 to TRBJ2-7; D might be TRBD1 (6 bases). Per the germline V gene, CDR1 is MNHEY and CDR2 is SMNVEV (reference sequence). The CDR3 extends over 15 amino acids. Deletions cut 2 bases from V and 4 bases from J, with 15 bases between. The CDR3, as DNA: TGTGCCAGCAGTTTAGGATTCCCAGGGACATACGAGCAGTACTTC. Its protein product is CASSLGFPGTYEQYF.

The chain has TRBV6-5 and TRBJ1-2, with TRBD1 matching over 7 bases. V lost 6 bases to trimming and J lost 4 bases; unmatched junction nucleotides: 8. The germline gives CDR1 MNHEY, CDR2 SVGAGI. This CDR3 is built from 14 residues. For the CDR3, the DNA is TGTGCCAGCAGCTGGGGCAGGGGGGCCTATGGCTACACCTTC. Encoded protein: CASSWGRGAYGYTF.

This clone was counted a single time. The genes are TRBV7-2 and TRBJ2-1; D possibly corresponds to TRBD1 (5 bases). The germline V and J ends were trimmed by 5 bases and 12 bases, with 14 bases remaining between them. Germline V CDR1 and CDR2: SGHTA, FQGNSA. CDR3 length equals 12 residues. The DNA for the CDR3 is TGTGCCAGCAGCCCCTCAGGGTTCGGGCAGTTCTTC. Translated: CASSPSGFGQFF. Full variable domain (rest looked up from reference TRBV7-2 and TRBJ2-1): GAGVSQSPSNKVTEKGKDVELRCDPISGHTALYWYRQSLGQGLEFLIYFQGNSAPDKSGLPSDRFSAERTGGSVSTLTIQRTQQEDSAVYLCASSPSGFGQFFGPGTRLTVL.

J is TRBJ2-3 and V is TRBV5-1; 7 bases fit TRBD1. Trimming cost V 0 bases and J 4 bases; bases outside gene matches: 17. CDR1 and CDR2 from the germline V gene are SGHRS and YFSETQ. This CDR3 comprises 19 residues. For the CDR3, the DNA is TGCGCCAGCAGCTTGGCCCACCCTACAGGGGCGTTCGGAGCAGATACGCAGTATTTT. Its protein product is CASSLAHPTGAFGADTQYF.

The chain is built from TRBV18 and TRBJ2-3; no reliable D call. Per germline, CDR1 KGHSH and CDR2 LQKENI. The V gene lost 3 bases and the J gene lost 4 bases, with 5 bases spanning the gap. The CDR3 is 12 residues long. DNA of the CDR3: TGTGCCAGCTCACCTTCCCCAGATACGCAGTATTTT. Amino acid sequence: CASSPSPDTQYF.

This clone occurred once. The chain links TRBV7-2 to TRBJ2-7, with a weak D call TRBD2 (6 bases). The V gene lost 1 base and the J gene lost 5 bases, with 12 bases spanning the gap. The germline V gene has CDR1 SGHTA and CDR2 FQGNSA. The CDR3 consists of 14 residues. This chain's CDR3 is CASSLVGTRNEQYF. For the CDR3, the DNA is TGTGCCAGCAGCTTAGTGGGGACTCGGAACGAGCAGTACTTC.

This clone is a singleton in its sample. The rearrangement links TRBV7-6 to TRBJ1-1; 7 positions agree with TRBD1. From germline, CDR1 is SGHVS and CDR2 FNYEAQ. This CDR3 region has 15 residues. J lost 1 base, V lost 1 base, and 3 bases had no gene match. The CDR3 DNA follows: TGTGCCAGCAGCTTAGAGGGGGCGGGGAACACTGAAGCTTTCTTT. Protein sequence: CASSLEGAGNTEAFF.

CDR3: CASSVLGKNTEAFF. Written as DNA, the CDR3 is TGTGCCAGCAGCGTCCTCGGGAAGAACACTGAAGCTTTCTTT. The chain joins TRBV5-4 to TRBJ1-1; D unresolved. CDR3 length equals 14 residues. Between the trimmed V and J ends, which lost 4 bases and 1 base, there was a span of 11 bases. Germline CDR1 and CDR2: SGHNT and YYREEE (reference sequence).

The chain uses TRBV27 and TRBJ1-1; possibly TRBD1 for D (5 bases). Trimming pared 5 bases from V and 2 bases from J, leaving 12 bases between. The CDR3 extends over 14 amino acids. Looked up from germline, CDR1 is MNHEY and CDR2 is SMNVEV (reference sequence). The DNA of the CDR3 is TGTGCCAGCAGTCCCGGGACGGCTAACACTGAAGCTTTCTTT. It specifies CASSPGTANTEAFF.

The rearrangement joins TRBV4-3 to TRBJ2-7, with 7 positions matching TRBD1. The CDR3 spans 14 residues. Losses at the gene ends were 3 bases for V and 3 bases for J; bases not matched to a gene: 5. In germline, CDR1 is LGHNA, CDR2 YSLEER. The CDR3 sequence is CASSHGRQGYEQYF. Here the CDR3 DNA reads TGCGCCAGCAGCCACGGTCGACAGGGCTACGAGCAGTACTTC.

This chain uses TRBV5-1 with TRBJ1-4, with D possibly matching TRBD1 (5 bases). Germline V gene lookup returns CDR1 SGHRS and CDR2 YFSETQ. The CDR3 is 15 residues long. Trimming removed 0 bases from V and 8 bases from J, with 14 bases in between. The DNA of the CDR3 is TGCGCCAGCAGCTTGGAGGGACGGCCTATAGAAAAACTGTTTTTT. Its protein is CASSLEGRPIEKLFF.